These 28 T cell receptor beta chains came from one sample sequenced in a study of regulatory T cells in long-lasting Graves disease. Sequencing libraries for TCR beta were prepared with iRepertoire HTBI primers and Arm-PCR of CDR3 regions. One entry per CDR3 protein results from TCRdb running MiXCR on the multiplex PCR reads. The data show over 450,000 distinct CDR3 sequences, more than 10% seen once. Time point denoted: newly diagnosed GD, antithyroid drugs for less than 3 months. TCR sequences were obtained from RNA taken from PBMCs. These data were also reused for a study on T cells in Graves' hyperthyroidism and ophthalmopathy.

Sequencing was performed on peripheral blood mononuclear cells (PBMCs), taken at new diagnosis, from a patient treated with antithyroid drugs. The receptors were sampled from a woman in her 30s with Graves disease.

The chain carries TRBV30 and TRBJ2-6; D is possibly TRBD1 or TRBD2 (5 bases each). Germline lookup yields CDR1 GTSNPN and CDR2 SVGIG (reference sequence). Trimming stripped 2 bases from V and 1 base from J, with 9 bases between. CDR3 length equals 15 residues. The CDR3 sequence: CAWSFGGSGANVLTF. The CDR3 nucleotides read TGTGCCTGGAGTTTTGGGGGTTCTGGGGCCAACGTCCTGACTTTC.

V and J are TRBV10-2 and TRBJ2-6, with 15 bases that match TRBD2. Germline CDR1 reads WSHSY; CDR2 reads SAAADI. The junction had 12 bases not matched to a gene; V was cut back by 6 bases and J by 0 bases. The CDR3 contains 21 residues. The CDR3 is CASRALGLAGGFSSGANVLTF. The CDR3 DNA is TGCGCCAGCAGGGCCCTAGGACTAGCGGGGGGGTTCAGCTCTGGGGCCAACGTCCTGACTTTC.

The V and J genes are TRBV30 and TRBJ2-5; the D gene is possibly TRBD2 (5 bases). The CDR3 has 13 amino acids. V was clipped by 3 bases and J by 5 bases, with 13 bases between them. The germline V gene has CDR1 GTSNPN and CDR2 SVGIG (reference sequence). The CDR3 here is CAWSDSAAETQYF. The CDR3 DNA is TGTGCCTGGAGCGATAGCGCGGCGGAGACCCAGTACTTC.

This rearrangement joins TRBV2 to TRBJ1-5; no clear D gene. Between the trimmed V and J ends, which lost 7 bases and 6 bases, there was a span of 13 bases. This CDR3 region has 13 residues. Germline values: CDR1 SNHLY, CDR2 FYNNEI. In DNA, the CDR3 is TGTGCCAGCAAATCCCTTTTGGGTCAGCCCCAGCATTTT. It is translated as CASKSLLGQPQHF.

With regard to this clonotype: A much larger clone lies a single base off, so this may be a read error. It is likely a read error, because the conserved phenylalanine at the end of the CDR3 is missing. This chain links TRBV5-1 with TRBJ2-5; a possible D gene is TRBD1 (6 bases). The CDR3 extends over 14 amino acids. With 1 base removed from V and 5 bases from J, the gap between germline ends came to 12 bases. CDR1 SGHRS and CDR2 YFSETQ come from the germline V gene. The CDR3 DNA reads TGCGCCAGCAGCTTGTGGGCAGGGGAGGAGACCCAGTACCTC. As protein: CASSLWAGEETQYL.

With regard to this clonotype: This may be a read error, as it is one base from a much larger clone. The gene calls are TRBV2 and TRBJ1-5, with D perhaps TRBD1 (6 bases). CDR1 is SNHLY, CDR2 FYNNEI, per germline. The CDR3 length is 13 residues. CDR3 amino acids: CVSNPRGDQPQHF. In DNA, the CDR3 is TGTGTCAGCAATCCCAGGGGTGATCAGCCCCAGCATTTT.

The chain joins TRBV30 to TRBJ1-5; no reliable D call. Germline-derived CDR1 and CDR2 are GTSNPN and SVGIG (reference sequence). CDR3 size: 13 residues. V gave up 2 bases and J gave up 4 bases, with 9 bases separating them. This CDR3 is CAWSIGNNQPQHF. The CDR3 DNA follows: TGTGCCTGGAGTATAGGGAATAATCAGCCCCAGCATTTT. The variable domain in full, completed from reference TRBV30 and TRBJ1-5, reads SQTIHQWPATLVQPVGSPLSLECTVEGTSNPNLYWYRQAAGRGLQLLFYSVGIGQISSEVPQNLSASRPQDRQFILSSKKLLLSDSGFYLCAWSIGNNQPQHFGDGTRLSIL.

This clonotype was seen many times. The rearrangement links TRBV12-3 or TRBV12-4 to TRBJ1-4; D gene ambiguous. The V gene lost 6 bases and the J gene lost 4 bases, with 6 bases spanning the gap. CDR3 length: 12 residues. Written as DNA, the CDR3 is TGTGCCAGCAGCTTTAATAATGAAAAACTGTTTTTT. It translates to CASSFNNEKLFF.

This clonotype was recorded at least ten times. The V gene is TRBV6-2 or TRBV6-3, the J gene TRBJ2-1, with D maybe TRBD2 (5 bases). Trimming removed 7 bases from V and 1 base from J, with 14 bases in between. Germline V lookup: CDR1 MNHEY, CDR2 SVGEGT. The CDR3 extends over 15 amino acids. CDR3 DNA: TGTGCCAGCACGAAAGGAGGAGTGTCCTACAATGAGCAGTTCTTC. As protein: CASTKGGVSYNEQFF.

This clonotype was counted between two and nine times. The genes are TRBV28 and TRBJ2-7; perhaps TRBD1 as D (6 bases). The CDR3 loop spans 14 amino acids. Germline values: CDR1 MDHEN, CDR2 SYDVKM. Trimming removed 3 bases at V and 4 bases at J, with 13 bases between. The CDR3 DNA follows: TGTGCCAGCAGTTTGAGCAGGGGATTGTACGAGCAGTACTTC. Protein product: CASSLSRGLYEQYF.

The chain employs TRBV14 and TRBJ1-5; 7 nucleotides line up with TRBD1. The V segment lost 3 bases and the J segment 5 bases; nucleotides outside the gene matches: 7. The CDR3 has 15 residues. Germline lookup yields CDR1 SGHDN and CDR2 FVKESK. The CDR3 bases are TGTGCCAGCAGCCACGACAGGGAGGCCGATCAGCCCCAGCATTTT. Its translation: CASSHDREADQPQHF.

This clonotype appeared many times. The chain is built from TRBV12-3 or TRBV12-4 and TRBJ2-2, with 7 bases fitting TRBD2. V lost 5 bases, J lost 4 bases, and 10 bases stayed unmatched. This CDR3 is built from 16 residues. This chain's CDR3 is CASSLPRTRGTGELFF. CDR3 bases: TGTGCCAGCAGTCTACCAAGGACTAGAGGCACCGGGGAGCTGTTTTTT.

This clonotype was detected ten times or more. V usage is TRBV11-2 and J usage is TRBJ2-1, with D tentatively TRBD1 (5 bases). V lost 4 bases and J lost 0, with 10 bases in between. The CDR3 is 15 residues long. Germline V gene data show CDR1 as SGHAT and CDR2 as FQNNGV. The CDR3 DNA is TGTGCCAGCAGCTCCTACAGGAGCTCCTACAATGAGCAGTTCTTC. Amino acids: CASSSYRSSYNEQFF.

This clonotype was detected only a few times. The chain carries TRBV18 and TRBJ2-7; TRBD1 aligns across 8 bases. Unmatched junction bases numbered 10, after V lost 3 bases and J lost 6 bases. CDR1 is KGHSH and CDR2 is LQKENI in the germline V gene. The CDR3 is 15 residues long. The CDR3 loop is CASSPIRTGKGEQYF. As DNA, the CDR3 is TGTGCCAGCTCACCCATTAGGACAGGGAAGGGCGAGCAGTACTTC.

The chain couples TRBV7-9 to TRBJ2-4; D is ambiguous. V lost 4 bases and J lost 0, with 10 bases in between. Germline V gives CDR1 SEHNR, CDR2 FQNEAQ (reference sequence). This CDR3 spans 15 amino acids. CDR3 amino acids: CASSYLGSAKNIQYF. CDR3 in DNA: TGTGCCAGCAGCTATTTGGGTTCAGCCAAAAACATTCAGTACTTC.

There are a few counts of this clonotype. The V call is TRBV5-4, the J call TRBJ2-1; D is perhaps TRBD2 (5 bases). From germline, CDR1 is SGHNT and CDR2 YYREEE (reference sequence). The V end lost 3 bases, the J end lost 2 bases, and 12 bases lay between the germline ends. CDR3 length: 15 amino acids. The CDR3 DNA follows: TGTGCCAGCAGCTCCCAACTGAGGGCCTACAATGAGCAGTTCTTC. Its translation: CASSSQLRAYNEQFF.

There are many counts of this clonotype. The V gene is TRBV15, the J gene TRBJ2-1, with D perhaps being TRBD1 or TRBD2 (5 bases each). V was pared by 3 bases and J by 8 bases, with 17 bases between. CDR3 length equals 15 residues. In germline, CDR1 is LNHNV, CDR2 YYDKDF (reference sequence). CDR3 nucleotide sequence: TGTGCCACCAGCAGCGGGACGACAAGATACGATGAGCAGTTCTTC. This sequence encodes CATSSGTTRYDEQFF. The full variable domain, its missing parts supplied by reference TRBV15 and TRBJ2-1, is DAMVIQNPRYQVTQFGKPVTLSCSQTLNHNVMYWYQQKSSQAPKLLFHYYDKDFNNEADTPDNFQSRRPNTSFCFLDIRSPGLGDTAMYLCATSSGTTRYDEQFFGPGTRLTVL.

The rearrangement joins TRBV27 to TRBJ1-1; TRBD1 agrees at 8 bases. With 8 bases clipped from V and 7 bases from J, the junction kept 12 bases outside the gene matches. The CDR3 length is 14 residues. Germline V gives CDR1 MNHEY, CDR2 SMNVEV (reference sequence). CDR3 DNA: TGTGCCAGCCGAAAGACAGGGGTAGGGGATGAAGCTTTCTTT. Translating gives CASRKTGVGDEAFF.

The sample holds many counts of this clonotype. The chain recombines TRBV6-1 with TRBJ1-6, with D possibly matching TRBD1 (5 bases). The ends were cut back, 8 bases at V and 7 bases at J, with 15 bases in the middle. The germline V gene encodes CDR1 MNHNS and CDR2 SASEGT. The CDR3 covers 14 residues. The DNA of the CDR3 is TGTGCCAGCTCACAGGTTTTGGAAAATTCACCCCTCCACTTT. It codes for CASSQVLENSPLHF.

This rearrangement joins TRBV5-5 to TRBJ1-2; D uncertain. CDR1 is SGHKS, CDR2 YYEKEE, per germline (reference sequence). CDR3 size: 16 residues. Trimming took off 0 bases at V and 4 bases at J, with 16 bases between the two ends. The CDR3 coding sequence is TGTGCCAGCAGCTTGGTGGCCGCCGTTGAGGGCTATGGCTACACCTTC. It translates to CASSLVAAVEGYGYTF.

This clonotype came up once. A much more abundant neighbour one base away suggests this may be a read error. V and J are TRBV19 and TRBJ2-1; no reliable D call. CDR1 LNHDA and CDR2 SQIVND come from the germline V gene (reference sequence). This CDR3 is 15 amino acids long. V lost 5 bases and J lost 0, with 11 bases in between. The CDR3 loop is CASSGSGLSYNEQFF. Here the CDR3 DNA reads TGTGCCAGTAGTGGTAGTGGCCTCTCCTACAATGAGCAGTTCTTC.

A word on this clonotype: An end of the junction differs from the germline gene, which may be a read error. This chain links TRBV5-6 with TRBJ2-7; 8 bases align to TRBD1. CDR3 length: 15 amino acids. CDR1 is SGHDT, CDR2 YYEEEE, per germline. As DNA, the CDR3 is TGTGCCAGCAGCTCGACAGGGGCCAAAGCCTACGCGCAGTACTTC. It encodes CASSSTGAKAYAQYF.

This clonotype has a count of ten or more. J is TRBJ2-6 and V is TRBV2, with 7 positions matching TRBD2. The germline CDR1 and CDR2 sequences are SNHLY and FYNNEI. With V trimmed by 7 bases and J by 2 bases, 2 bases remained unmatched. This CDR3 contains 14 residues. DNA for the CDR3: TGTGCCAGCAATCGGGAGGCTGGGGCCAACGTCCTGACTTTC. Residues: CASNREAGANVLTF.

This chain connects TRBV18 to TRBJ2-1; 11 bases fit TRBD2. Trimming took 7 bases from V and 7 from J; bases not matched to a gene: 0. The CDR3 is 12 amino acids. Germline-derived CDR1 and CDR2 are KGHSH and LQKENI. In DNA form, the CDR3 reads TGTGCCAGCTGGACTAGCGGGAATGAGCAGTTCTTC. Translated: CASWTSGNEQFF.

The chain couples TRBV4-3 to TRBJ1-4, with D maybe TRBD1 (5 bases). The CDR3 covers 16 residues. Trimming removed 4 bases from V and 4 bases from J, with 16 bases in between. Looked up from germline, CDR1 is LGHNA and CDR2 is YSLEER. The CDR3 sequence is CASSPQAVQGNEKLFF. The DNA of the CDR3 is TGCGCCAGCAGCCCACAAGCAGTCCAGGGTAATGAAAAACTGTTTTTT.

The chain combines TRBV5-1 with TRBJ2-3, with D hard to call. Germline assignment: CDR1 SGHRS and CDR2 YFSETQ. V gave up 2 bases and J gave up 5 bases, with 6 bases separating them. The CDR3 is 12 residues long. The CDR3 region has the DNA TGCGCCAGCAGCTTTCCTGGAGATACGCAGTATTTT. Its protein is CASSFPGDTQYF.

The sample holds many counts of this clonotype. V gene TRBV11-1 combines with J gene TRBJ2-5; 8 bases fit TRBD2. Germline V gene data show CDR1 as SGHAT and CDR2 as FQDESV (reference sequence). CDR3 length equals 14 residues. Trimming at V came to 5 bases and at J to 2 bases, leaving 4 bases not matched to a gene. CDR3 in DNA: TGTGCCAGCAGCGACCCGGGGGGGCAAGAGACCCAGTACTTC. Residues: CASSDPGGQETQYF.

This chain joins TRBV12-3 or TRBV12-4 and TRBJ1-4, with D unresolved. The CDR3 has 15 residues. Trimming removed 6 bases at V and 4 bases at J, with 15 bases between. The CDR3 DNA is TGTGCCAGCAGCCCAAGTCGGCAGTATAATGAAAAACTGTTTTTT. Translating it yields CASSPSRQYNEKLFF.